Listed below are T cell receptor beta chains from one sample, sequenced in a study of cytomegalovirus exposure and HLA in healthy donors. Generated by immunoSEQ multiplex PCR, the TCRdb table keeps only in-frame clones and is missing some. The sample has 150,000 to 200,000 clones, 85% seen once. Specimen: PBMCs. Source of these receptors: a man between 18 and 35 years old in good health and CMV-seropositive. Both conserved end residues are part of each CDR3. D genes are given only for firm matches. Only some rows state a clone size, as once, few, many or a class for expanded clones.

clone_size,d_call,j_call,v_call,cdr3_aa,cdr3_nt
-,-,TRBJ2-3,TRBV15,CATSKLVTDTQYF,TGTGCCACCAGCAAACTAGTAACAGATACGCAGTATTTT
-,-,TRBJ2-5,TRBV6-6,CASRAQETQYF,TGTGCCAGCAGGGCCCAGGAGACCCAGTACTTC
-,TRBD1,TRBJ2-2,TRBV15,CATRPGQAGTGELFF,TGTGCCACCAGACCGGGACAGGCCGGGACCGGGGAGCTGTTTTTT
-,TRBD1,TRBJ1-2,TRBV19,CASSQTGGISYGYTF,TGTGCCAGTAGTCAGACAGGGGGCATCTCATATGGCTACACCTTC
-,TRBD1,TRBJ1-4,TRBV25-1,CASTGTGDEKLFF,TGTGCCAGCACTGGGACAGGTGATGAAAAACTGTTTTTT
-,-,TRBJ1-4,TRBV10-2,CASSESFQKKLFF,TGCGCCAGCAGTGAGTCCTTCCAGAAAAAACTGTTTTTT
once,TRBD2,TRBJ2-7,TRBV9,CASSPDLAGGDEQYF,TGTGCCAGCAGCCCAGACCTAGCGGGAGGGGACGAGCAGTACTTC
-,-,TRBJ2-1,TRBV5-1,CASSLGDFNEQFF,TGCGCCAGCAGCTTGGGGGACTTCAATGAGCAGTTCTTC
-,TRBD2,TRBJ2-7,TRBV5-1,CASSSTQRWGEGYEQYF,TGCGCCAGCAGCTCGACCCAACGGTGGGGGGAGGGATACGAGCAGTACTTC
-,TRBD1,TRBJ2-5,TRBV27,CASSSLTGKQYF,TGTGCCAGCAGTTCGTTGACAGGGAAGCAGTACTTC
-,TRBD2,TRBJ2-3,TRBV27,CASSTESSGRADTQYF,TGTGCCAGCAGTACAGAATCGAGCGGGAGGGCAGATACGCAGTATTTT
once,-,TRBJ2-3,TRBV10-1,CASAQGGITDTQYF,TGCGCCAGCGCCCAGGGTGGTATTACAGATACGCAGTATTTT
-,-,TRBJ2-7,TRBV28,CASHHHAGDSYEQYF,TGTGCCAGCCACCACCACGCTGGAGACTCCTACGAGCAGTACTTC
-,-,TRBJ1-1,TRBV30,CATTLQGPTEAFF,TGTGCCACAACCCTACAGGGACCCACTGAAGCTTTCTTT
-,-,TRBJ1-1,TRBV9,CASSWGGTLNTEAFF,TGTGCCAGCAGCTGGGGGGGGACCTTGAACACTGAAGCTTTCTTT
-,-,TRBJ2-2,TRBV7-9,CASSKSTAGANTGELFF,TGTGCCAGCAGCAAATCTACGGCGGGGGCAAACACCGGGGAGCTGTTTTTT
-,-,TRBJ2-1,TRBV4-1,CASSAQGWNEQFF,TGCGCCAGCAGCGCCCAGGGGTGGAATGAGCAGTTCTTC
-,-,TRBJ2-1,TRBV19,CASSLGVGYNEQFF,TGTGCCAGTAGTCTCGGGGTGGGGTACAATGAGCAGTTCTTC
few,-,TRBJ2-7,TRBV18,CASSPGQTYEQYF,TGTGCCAGCTCACCCGGACAGACCTACGAGCAGTACTTC
-,-,TRBJ1-1,TRBV18,CASSPMEAGNTEAFF,TGTGCCAGCTCACCAATGGAGGCAGGGAACACTGAAGCTTTCTTT
-,-,TRBJ2-7,TRBV5-4,CASSWAGRGDSYEQYF,TGTGCCAGCAGCTGGGCAGGGCGGGGAGATTCCTACGAGCAGTACTTC
-,-,TRBJ1-1,TRBV6-1,CASSEARENTEAFF,TGTGCCAGCAGTGAAGCGCGAGAGAACACTGAAGCTTTCTTT
-,TRBD2,TRBJ2-2,TRBV5-1,CASSLGLADTGELFF,TGCGCCAGCAGCTTGGGCCTAGCGGACACCGGGGAGCTGTTTTTT
-,-,TRBJ2-3,TRBV7-9,CASSLVTGVLDTQYF,TGTGCCAGCAGCTTAGTGACGGGAGTATTAGATACGCAGTATTTT
-,-,TRBJ1-1,TRBV5-6,CASSLGDSYTEAFF,TGTGCCAGCAGCTTGGGAGACAGCTACACTGAAGCTTTCTTT
few,-,TRBJ2-7,TRBV2,CASTGAYEQYF,TGTGCCAGCACAGGTGCCTACGAGCAGTACTTC
-,-,TRBJ1-4,TRBV30,CAWSVSNEKLFF,TGTGCCTGGAGTGTTAGTAATGAAAAACTGTTTTTT
-,-,TRBJ2-3,TRBV4-1,CASSQASRDTQYF,TGCGCCAGCAGCCAAGCTTCGAGGGATACGCAGTATTTT
-,-,TRBJ2-2,TRBV7-9,CASSFTGEAGELFF,TGTGCCAGCAGCTTTACAGGGGAGGCCGGGGAGCTGTTTTTT
-,-,TRBJ2-6,TRBV15,CATSRDSPGTGANVLTF,TGTGCCACCAGCAGAGATTCGCCAGGGACTGGGGCCAACGTCCTGACTTTC
-,TRBD1,TRBJ1-5,TRBV6-1,CASSDPGQGHQPQHF,TGTGCCAGCAGTGACCCAGGACAGGGGCATCAGCCCCAGCATTTT
once,TRBD1,TRBJ1-6,TRBV19,CASGDRADSPLHF,TGTGCCAGTGGTGACAGGGCGGATTCACCCCTCCACTTT
-,TRBD1,TRBJ2-5,TRBV10-1,CASSHGDREETQYF,TGCGCCAGCAGTCATGGGGACAGGGAAGAGACCCAGTACTTC
once,-,TRBJ2-6,TRBV18,CASSGRSGSGANVLTF,TGTGCCAGCTCAGGGCGTTCAGGGTCCGGGGCCAACGTCCTGACTTTC
-,-,TRBJ2-7,TRBV27,CASSLRAGVTYEQYF,TGTGCCAGCAGCCTACGGGCGGGCGTCACCTACGAGCAGTACTTC
-,TRBD1,TRBJ2-7,TRBV5-5,CASSLEDRVSYEQYF,TGTGCCAGCAGCTTGGAGGACAGGGTCTCCTACGAGCAGTACTTC
once,TRBD2,TRBJ2-7,TRBV28,CASSQIGLAGSYEQYF,TGTGCCAGCAGCCAAATAGGACTAGCGGGGTCCTACGAGCAGTACTTC
-,-,TRBJ2-1,TRBV5-4,CASSSPQGSYNEQFF,TGTGCCAGCAGCTCTCCCCAGGGCTCCTACAATGAGCAGTTCTTC
once,-,TRBJ1-4,TRBV13,CASSGAQADDEKLFF,TGTGCCAGCAGCGGAGCACAGGCCGACGATGAAAAACTGTTTTTT
-,TRBD1,TRBJ1-2,TRBV28,CASSSWDSYGYTF,TGTGCCAGCAGTTCCTGGGACAGCTATGGCTACACCTTC
-,TRBD1,TRBJ1-2,TRBV4-1,CASSRGQDIYGYTF,TGCGCCAGCAGCCGCGGACAGGACATCTATGGCTACACCTTC
-,TRBD2,TRBJ2-1,TRBV2,CASRRTSGAYNEQFF,TGTGCCAGCAGAAGGACTAGCGGAGCTTACAATGAGCAGTTCTTC
-,TRBD2,TRBJ2-1,TRBV27,CASGPGLAYGEQFF,TGTGCCAGCGGACCGGGACTAGCGTACGGTGAGCAGTTCTTC
-,-,TRBJ2-7,TRBV5-1,CASSLQGLNSYEQYF,TGCGCCAGCAGTTTACAGGGACTAAACTCCTACGAGCAGTACTTC
-,TRBD2,TRBJ2-7,TRBV5-6,CASTLAGGAYEQYF,TGTGCCAGCACCCTAGCGGGAGGCGCCTACGAGCAGTACTTC
once,TRBD1,TRBJ2-7,TRBV10-1,CASSEGQGVREKVYEQYF,TGCGCCAGCAGTGAGGGACAGGGGGTACGGGAGAAGGTCTACGAGCAGTACTTC
-,TRBD2,TRBJ2-3,TRBV12-5,CASGLTRGGPDTQYF,TGTGCTAGTGGTTTGACGCGGGGGGGCCCAGATACGCAGTATTTT
-,-,TRBJ2-3,TRBV29-1,CSVATTSTDTQYF,TGCAGCGTGGCAACTACTAGCACAGATACGCAGTATTTT
once,TRBD2,TRBJ2-7,TRBV12-5,CASGFELSGLIPYEQYF,TGTGCTAGTGGTTTCGAACTTAGCGGGTTGATACCCTACGAGCAGTACTTC
-,-,TRBJ1-2,TRBV27,CASSPSPRGNYGYTF,TGTGCCAGCAGTCCCTCACCAAGGGGTAACTATGGCTACACCTTC
few,-,TRBJ1-2,TRBV4-1,CASSLSTASGYTF,TGCGCCAGCAGCCTATCAACAGCCTCCGGCTACACCTTC
-,TRBD2,TRBJ2-2,TRBV13,CASSRNSGGPGELFF,TGTGCCAGCAGCCGCAATAGCGGGGGGCCCGGGGAGCTGTTTTTT
once,TRBD1,TRBJ2-7,TRBV4-2,CASSQERTGVHEQYF,TGTGCCAGCAGCCAAGAGAGGACAGGGGTCCACGAGCAGTACTTC